Described below is a single TCR beta chain sequence and its context. This clonotype was picked up a small number of times. The antigen it recognizes is unknown. No much larger clone is present one base from it, and per-base qualities are unavailable. The sample comes from a study (dated by TCRdb to 2016 to 2017). Library construction relied on RT-PCR. For sequencing, an Illumina MiSeq was employed. TCRdb reran the public reads through fastp at Q25 and MiXCR, keeping productive beta chains. Each record represents a unique CDR3 protein, reported with the most common genes and DNA among its rows. This sample gives around 700,000 distinct CDR3 sequences in total; approximately 15% of them show up just once. The leading ten clones occupy just over 3.5% of the sample. The sequence derives from a female donor in good health, serving as a healthy control. The sample was memory CD4+ T cells from blood.

This receptor has the CDR3 CAWTSGRAAGANVLTF. The sequenced DNA is TGTGCCTGGACTAGCGGGAGGGCCGCTGGGGCCAACGTCCTGACTTTC. The sequence joins TRBV30 to TRBJ2-6; TRBD2 matches 12 bases in the middle. After removal of 4 bases from V and 2 bases from J, the junction retains 3 bases not matched to a gene. The CDR3 spans 16 residues, from the cysteine through the phenylalanine. Only the CDR3 portion is preserved as DNA: 48 bases, with reading frame beginning at the first base. As encoded in the germline V gene (reference sequence), CDR1 is GTSNPN while CDR2 is SVGIG.